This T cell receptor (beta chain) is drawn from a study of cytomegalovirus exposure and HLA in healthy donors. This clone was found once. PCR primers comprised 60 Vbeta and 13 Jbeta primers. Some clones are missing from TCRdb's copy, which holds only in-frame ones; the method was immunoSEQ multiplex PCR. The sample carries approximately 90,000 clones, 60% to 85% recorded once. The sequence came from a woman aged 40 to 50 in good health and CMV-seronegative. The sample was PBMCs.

The CDR3, as DNA: TGTGCCAGCAGCTTGACAGGGTCAGATACGCAGTATTTT. Residues: CASSLTGSDTQYF. V gene TRBV7-2 combines with J gene TRBJ2-3; 7 bases map to TRBD1. The CDR3 is made up of 13 amino acids. From germline, CDR1 is SGHTA and CDR2 FQGNSA. V was pared by 3 bases and J by 4 bases, with 1 base of the junction left unmatched.